The present T cell receptor (beta chain) was sequenced within a study of blood T cells in healthy people across ages. About the research overall: Using template switching, researchers captured about one barcoded beta molecule for each two T cells. Overall study results and limits: Donors of long life had a larger count of naive CD4+ cells and greater diversity than aged donors. Observed TCR beta diversity per million T cells went down as age went up. This fall followed a roughly linear course with age.

In the case of this clonotype: What it recognizes is unknown.

The V and J ends lost 4 bases and 5 bases respectively, with 15 bases between them. CDR1 is SQVTM, CDR2 ANQGSEA, per germline. CDR3 size: 13 residues. Next came a second PCR, run for roughly 6 to 11 cycles, which used a sample-barcoded 5' primer along with a J-beta primer mix. The template-switch adaptor, which had 12 random nucleotides, put a tag on each cDNA molecule. Each CDR3 protein gets one entry after TCRdb re-called the 5' RACE reads with MiXCR. The table lists a few hundred thousand distinct CDR3 sequences, roughly 27% of them singletons. The receptor's source is a woman in her sixties or seventies in good health. Sequencing was performed on blood. The chain links TRBV29-1 to TRBJ2-7; D possibly corresponds to TRBD2 (7 bases). In DNA form, the CDR3 reads TGCAGCGTTGGGGGGGGCCTCGGAAACGAGCAGTACTTC. It encodes CSVGGGLGNEQYF.